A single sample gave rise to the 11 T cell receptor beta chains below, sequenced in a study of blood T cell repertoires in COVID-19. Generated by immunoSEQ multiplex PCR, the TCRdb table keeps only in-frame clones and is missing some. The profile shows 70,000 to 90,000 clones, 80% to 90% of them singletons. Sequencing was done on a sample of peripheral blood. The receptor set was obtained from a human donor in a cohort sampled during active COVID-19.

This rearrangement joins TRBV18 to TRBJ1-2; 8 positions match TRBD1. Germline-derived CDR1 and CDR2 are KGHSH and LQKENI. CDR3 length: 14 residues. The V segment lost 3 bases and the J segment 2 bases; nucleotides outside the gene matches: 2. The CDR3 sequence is CASSPGQENYGYTF. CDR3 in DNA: TGTGCCAGCTCACCGGGACAGGAGAACTATGGCTACACCTTC.

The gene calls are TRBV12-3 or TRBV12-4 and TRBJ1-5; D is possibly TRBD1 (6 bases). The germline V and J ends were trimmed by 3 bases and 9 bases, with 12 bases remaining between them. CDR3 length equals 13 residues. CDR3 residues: CASSLTGRTPQHF. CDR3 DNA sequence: TGTGCCAGCAGTTTGACAGGCCGTACGCCCCAGCATTTT.

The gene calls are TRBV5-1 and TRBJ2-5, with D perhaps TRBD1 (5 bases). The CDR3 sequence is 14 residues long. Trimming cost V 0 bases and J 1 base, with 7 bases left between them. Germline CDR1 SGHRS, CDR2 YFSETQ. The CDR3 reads CASSLGQIQETQYF. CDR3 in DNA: TGCGCCAGCAGCTTGGGACAGATCCAAGAGACCCAGTACTTC.

The CDR3 coding sequence is TGTGCCAGCAGCTTTTCCGGGACAGCGGGAGGGGAGCAGTACTTC. Its translation is CASSFSGTAGGEQYF. The genes are TRBV7-2 and TRBJ2-7; 10 bases are a match to TRBD2. The V gene's germline CDR1 is SGHTA and CDR2 FQGNSA. The CDR3 has 15 amino acids. The V and J ends lost 3 bases and 7 bases, in that order; junction bases with no gene match: 9.

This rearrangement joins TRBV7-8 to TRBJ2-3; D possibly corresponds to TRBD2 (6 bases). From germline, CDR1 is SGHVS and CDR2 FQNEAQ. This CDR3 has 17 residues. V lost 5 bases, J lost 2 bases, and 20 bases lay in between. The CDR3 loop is CASSLPHSGVTTDTQYF. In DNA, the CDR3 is TGTGCCAGCAGCCTACCCCATAGCGGAGTTACCACAGATACGCAGTATTTT.

CDR3 nucleotides: TGTGCCAGCAGCTTAGATTTGGGGCGAGGACAGTATTTT. Its translation is CASSLDLGRGQYF. The chain is built from TRBV7-2 and TRBJ2-3; D may be TRBD1 (5 bases). This CDR3 comprises 13 residues. Germline lookup yields CDR1 SGHTA and CDR2 FQGNSA. The V and J ends lost 1 base and 12 bases respectively, with 14 bases between them.

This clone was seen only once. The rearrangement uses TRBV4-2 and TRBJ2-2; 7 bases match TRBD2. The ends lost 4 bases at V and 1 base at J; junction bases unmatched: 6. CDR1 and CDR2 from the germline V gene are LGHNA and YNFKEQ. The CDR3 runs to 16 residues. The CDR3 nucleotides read TGTGCCAGCAGCCTGGGAGCGGGGCAGAACACCGGGGAGCTGTTTTTT. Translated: CASSLGAGQNTGELFF.

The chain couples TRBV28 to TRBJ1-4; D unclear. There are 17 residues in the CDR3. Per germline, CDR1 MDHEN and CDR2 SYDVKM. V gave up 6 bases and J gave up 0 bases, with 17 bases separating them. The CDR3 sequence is CASRPPAGGSTNEKLFF. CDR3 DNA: TGTGCCAGCAGACCTCCCGCTGGCGGATCAACTAATGAAAAACTGTTTTTT. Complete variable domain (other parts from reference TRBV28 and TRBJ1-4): DVKVTQSSRYLVKRTGEKVFLECVQDMDHENMFWYRQDPGLGLRLIYFSYDVKMKEKGDIPEGYSVSREKKERFSLILESASTNQTSMYLCASRPPAGGSTNEKLFFGSGTQLSVL.

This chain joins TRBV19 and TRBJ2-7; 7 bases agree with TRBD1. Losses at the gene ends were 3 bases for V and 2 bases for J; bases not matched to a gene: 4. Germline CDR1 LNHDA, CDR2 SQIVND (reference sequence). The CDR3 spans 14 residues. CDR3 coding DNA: TGTGCCAGTAGTATCCGCCAGGGGGCCTACGAGCAGTACTTC. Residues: CASSIRQGAYEQYF.

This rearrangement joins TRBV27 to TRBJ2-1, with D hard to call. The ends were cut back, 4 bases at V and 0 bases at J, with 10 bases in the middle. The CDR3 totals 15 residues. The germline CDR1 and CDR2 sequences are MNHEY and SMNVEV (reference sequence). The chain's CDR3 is CASSSAQSSYNEQFF. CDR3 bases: TGTGCCAGCAGTTCAGCACAGAGCTCCTACAATGAGCAGTTCTTC.

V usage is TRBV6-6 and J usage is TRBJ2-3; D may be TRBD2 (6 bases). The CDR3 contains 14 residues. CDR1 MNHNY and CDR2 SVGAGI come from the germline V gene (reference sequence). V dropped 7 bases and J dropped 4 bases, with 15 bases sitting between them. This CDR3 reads CASKLTGDADTQYF. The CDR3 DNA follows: TGTGCCAGCAAGCTCACGGGGGACGCAGATACGCAGTATTTT.